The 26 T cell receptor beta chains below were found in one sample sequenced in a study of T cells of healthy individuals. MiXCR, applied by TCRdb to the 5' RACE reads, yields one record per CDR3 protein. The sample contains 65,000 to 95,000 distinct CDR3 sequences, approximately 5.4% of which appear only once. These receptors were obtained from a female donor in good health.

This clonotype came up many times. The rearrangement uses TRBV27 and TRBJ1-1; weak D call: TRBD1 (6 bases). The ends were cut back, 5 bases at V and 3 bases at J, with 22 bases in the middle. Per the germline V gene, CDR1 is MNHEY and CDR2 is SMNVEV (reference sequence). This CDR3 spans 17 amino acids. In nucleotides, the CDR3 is TGTGCCAGCAGTCCCTCCAGGACAACGAACAGGGACACTGAAGCTTTCTTT. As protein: CASSPSRTTNRDTEAFF.

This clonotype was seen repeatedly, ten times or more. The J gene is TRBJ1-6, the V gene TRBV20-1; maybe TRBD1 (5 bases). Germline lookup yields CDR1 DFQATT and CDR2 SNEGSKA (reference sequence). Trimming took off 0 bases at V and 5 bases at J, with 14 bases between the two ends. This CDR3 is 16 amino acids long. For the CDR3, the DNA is TGCAGTGCTAGAGATCGAGGGGCGATGGATAATTCACCCCTCCACTTT. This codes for CSARDRGAMDNSPLHF.

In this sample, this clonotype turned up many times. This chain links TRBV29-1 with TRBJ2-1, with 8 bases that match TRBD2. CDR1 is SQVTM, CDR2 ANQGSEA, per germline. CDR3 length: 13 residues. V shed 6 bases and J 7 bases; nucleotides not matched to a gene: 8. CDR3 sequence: CSVGLVQVNEQFF. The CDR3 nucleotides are TGCAGCGTGGGACTAGTCCAAGTTAATGAGCAGTTCTTC.

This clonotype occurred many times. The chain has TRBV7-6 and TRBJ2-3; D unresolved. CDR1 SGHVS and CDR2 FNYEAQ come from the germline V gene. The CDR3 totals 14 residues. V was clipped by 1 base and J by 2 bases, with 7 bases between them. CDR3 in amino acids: CASSLGATTDTQYF. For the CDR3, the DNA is TGTGCCAGCAGCTTAGGGGCCACCACAGATACGCAGTATTTT.

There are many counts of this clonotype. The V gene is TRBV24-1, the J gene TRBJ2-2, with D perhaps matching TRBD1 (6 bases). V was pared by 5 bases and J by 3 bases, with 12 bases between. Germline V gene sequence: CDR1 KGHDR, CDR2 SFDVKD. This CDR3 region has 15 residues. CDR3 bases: TGTGCCACCAGTGGCCGGGACACCTACACCGGGGAGCTGTTTTTT. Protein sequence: CATSGRDTYTGELFF.

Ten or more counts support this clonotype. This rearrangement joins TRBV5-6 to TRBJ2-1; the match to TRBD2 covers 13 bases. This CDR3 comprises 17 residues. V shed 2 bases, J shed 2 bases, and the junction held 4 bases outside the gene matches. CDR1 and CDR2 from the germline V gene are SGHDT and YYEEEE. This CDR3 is CASSFGLAGVAYNEQFF. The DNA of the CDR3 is TGTGCCAGCAGCTTCGGACTAGCGGGAGTAGCCTACAATGAGCAGTTCTTC. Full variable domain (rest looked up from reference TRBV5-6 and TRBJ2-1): DAGVTQSPTHLIKTRGQQVTLRCSPKSGHDTVSWYQQALGQGPQFIFQYYEEEERQRGNFPDRFSGHQFPNYSSELNVNALLLGDSALYLCASSFGLAGVAYNEQFFGPGTRLTVL.

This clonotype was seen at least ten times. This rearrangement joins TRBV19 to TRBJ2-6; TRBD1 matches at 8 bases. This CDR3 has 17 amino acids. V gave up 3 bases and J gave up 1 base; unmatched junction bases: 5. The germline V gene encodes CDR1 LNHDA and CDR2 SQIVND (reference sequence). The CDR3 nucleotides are TGTGCCAGTAGTATCCAGGGGGCCTTATCTGGGGCCAACGTCCTGACTTTC. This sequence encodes CASSIQGALSGANVLTF.

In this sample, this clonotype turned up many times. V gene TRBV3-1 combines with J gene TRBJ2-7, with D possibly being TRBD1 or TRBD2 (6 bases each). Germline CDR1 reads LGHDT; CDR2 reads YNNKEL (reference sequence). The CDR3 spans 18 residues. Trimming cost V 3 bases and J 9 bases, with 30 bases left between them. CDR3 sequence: CASSQVPLRGGRRVRQYF. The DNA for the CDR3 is TGTGCCAGCAGCCAGGTGCCGCTCAGAGGGGGGCGACGAGTACGGCAGTACTTC.

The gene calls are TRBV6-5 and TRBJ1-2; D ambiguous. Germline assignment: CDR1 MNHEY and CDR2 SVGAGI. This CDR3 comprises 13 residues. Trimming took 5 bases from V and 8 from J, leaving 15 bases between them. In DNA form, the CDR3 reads TGTGCCAGCAGTCCCATCAGTGGTCGGGGCTACACCTTC. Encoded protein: CASSPISGRGYTF.

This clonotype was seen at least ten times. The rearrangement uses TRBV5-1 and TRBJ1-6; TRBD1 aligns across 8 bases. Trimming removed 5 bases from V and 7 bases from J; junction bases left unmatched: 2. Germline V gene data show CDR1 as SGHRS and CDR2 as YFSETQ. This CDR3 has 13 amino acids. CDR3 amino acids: CASRTGENSPLHF. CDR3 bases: TGCGCCAGCAGGACAGGGGAAAATTCACCCCTCCACTTT. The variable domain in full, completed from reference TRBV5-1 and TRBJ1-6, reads KAGVTQTPRYLIKTRGQQVTLSCSPISGHRSVSWYQQTPGQGLQFLFEYFSETQRNKGNFPGRFSGRQFSNSRSEMNVSTLELGDSALYLCASRTGENSPLHFGNGTRLTVT.

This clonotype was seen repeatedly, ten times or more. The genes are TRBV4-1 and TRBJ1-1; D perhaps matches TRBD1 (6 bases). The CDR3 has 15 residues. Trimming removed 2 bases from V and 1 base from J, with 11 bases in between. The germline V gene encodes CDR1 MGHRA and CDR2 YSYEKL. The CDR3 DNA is TGCGCCAGCAGCCAACCGGGACACTCGAACACTGAAGCTTTCTTT. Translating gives CASSQPGHSNTEAFF.

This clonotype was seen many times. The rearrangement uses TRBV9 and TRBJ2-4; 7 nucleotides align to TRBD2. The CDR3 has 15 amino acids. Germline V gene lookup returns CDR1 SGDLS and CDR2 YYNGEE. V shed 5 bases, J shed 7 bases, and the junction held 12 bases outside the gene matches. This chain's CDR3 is CASSASSGRANIQYF. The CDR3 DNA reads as TGTGCCAGCAGTGCCTCTAGCGGACGTGCCAACATTCAGTACTTC.

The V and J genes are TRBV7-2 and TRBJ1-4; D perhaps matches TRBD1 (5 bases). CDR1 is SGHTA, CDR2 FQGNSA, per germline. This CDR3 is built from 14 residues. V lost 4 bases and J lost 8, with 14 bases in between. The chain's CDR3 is CASSSWGPEEKLFF. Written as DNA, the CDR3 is TGTGCCAGCAGCTCTTGGGGACCCGAGGAAAAACTGTTTTTT.

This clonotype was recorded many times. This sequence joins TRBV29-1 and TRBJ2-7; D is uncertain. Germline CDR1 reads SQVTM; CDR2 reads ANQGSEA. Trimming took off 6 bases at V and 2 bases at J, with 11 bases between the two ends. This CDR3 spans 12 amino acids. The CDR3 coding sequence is TGCAGCGTCAGGATTCTAGCCTACGAGCAGTACTTC. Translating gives CSVRILAYEQYF.

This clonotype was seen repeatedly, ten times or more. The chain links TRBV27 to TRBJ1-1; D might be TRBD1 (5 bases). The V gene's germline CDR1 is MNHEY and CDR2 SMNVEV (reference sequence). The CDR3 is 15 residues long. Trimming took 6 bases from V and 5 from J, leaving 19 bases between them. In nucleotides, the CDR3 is TGTGCCAGCAGCCGGGTGACAAGGGGAGGGACTGAAGCTTTCTTT. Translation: CASSRVTRGGTEAFF.

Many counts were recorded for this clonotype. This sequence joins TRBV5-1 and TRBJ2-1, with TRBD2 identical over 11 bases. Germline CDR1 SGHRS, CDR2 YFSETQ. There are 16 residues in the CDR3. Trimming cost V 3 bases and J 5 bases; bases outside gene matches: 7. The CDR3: CASSSASGGFHNEQFF. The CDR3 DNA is TGCGCCAGCAGCTCGGCTAGCGGGGGGTTCCACAATGAGCAGTTCTTC.

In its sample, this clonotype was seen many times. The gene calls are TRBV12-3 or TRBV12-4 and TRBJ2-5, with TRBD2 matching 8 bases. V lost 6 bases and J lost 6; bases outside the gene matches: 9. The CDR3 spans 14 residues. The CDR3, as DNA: TGTGCCAGCAGCTCGGGGGGGGGAGGAAAGACCCAGTACTTC. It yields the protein CASSSGGGGKTQYF.

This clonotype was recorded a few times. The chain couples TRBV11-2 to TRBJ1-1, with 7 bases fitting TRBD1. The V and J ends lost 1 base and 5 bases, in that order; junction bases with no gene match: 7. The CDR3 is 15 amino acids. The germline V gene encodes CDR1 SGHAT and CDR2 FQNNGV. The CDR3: CASSLGRQGRTEAFF. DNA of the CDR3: TGTGCCAGCAGCTTAGGACGACAGGGACGAACTGAAGCTTTCTTT.

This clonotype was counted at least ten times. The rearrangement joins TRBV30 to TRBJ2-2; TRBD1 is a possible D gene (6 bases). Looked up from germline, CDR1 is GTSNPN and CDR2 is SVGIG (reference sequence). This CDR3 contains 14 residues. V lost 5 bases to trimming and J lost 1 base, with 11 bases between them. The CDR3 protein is CAWFRTENTGELFF. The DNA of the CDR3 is TGTGCCTGGTTTAGGACAGAGAACACCGGGGAGCTGTTTTTT. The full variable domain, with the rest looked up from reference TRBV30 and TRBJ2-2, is SQTIHQWPATLVQPVGSPLSLECTVEGTSNPNLYWYRQAAGRGLQLLFYSVGIGQISSEVPQNLSASRPQDRQFILSSKKLLLSDSGFYLCAWFRTENTGELFFGEGSRLTVL.

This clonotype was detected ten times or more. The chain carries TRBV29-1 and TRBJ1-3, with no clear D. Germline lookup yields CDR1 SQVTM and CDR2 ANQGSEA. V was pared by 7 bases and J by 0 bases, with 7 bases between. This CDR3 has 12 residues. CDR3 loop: CSAQGSGNTIYF. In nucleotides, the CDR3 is TGCAGCGCCCAAGGCTCTGGAAACACCATATATTTT.

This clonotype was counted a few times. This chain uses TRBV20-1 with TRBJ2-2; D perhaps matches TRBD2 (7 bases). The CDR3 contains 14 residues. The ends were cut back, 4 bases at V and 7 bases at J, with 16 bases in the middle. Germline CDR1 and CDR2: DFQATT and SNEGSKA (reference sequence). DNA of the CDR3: TGCAGTGCTACCGGGACACTAGCGAACGGGGAGCTGTTTTTT. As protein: CSATGTLANGELFF.

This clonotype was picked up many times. The CDR3 nucleotides read TGTGCCAGCAGCGCGACAGGGAATAATCAGCCCCAGCATTTT. Translating gives CASSATGNNQPQHF. This chain joins TRBV7-8 and TRBJ1-5; 7 nucleotides match TRBD1. The CDR3 is made up of 14 amino acids. The germline V gene encodes CDR1 SGHVS and CDR2 FQNEAQ. J lost 4 bases, V lost 5 bases, and 5 bases had no gene match. Using reference TRBV7-8 and TRBJ1-5 for the parts outside the CDR3, the full variable domain is GAGVSQSPRYKVAKRGQDVALRCDPISGHVSLFWYQQALGQGPEFLTYFQNEAQLDKSGLPSDRFFAERPEGSVSTLKIQRTQQEDSAVYLCASSATGNNQPQHFGDGTRLSIL.

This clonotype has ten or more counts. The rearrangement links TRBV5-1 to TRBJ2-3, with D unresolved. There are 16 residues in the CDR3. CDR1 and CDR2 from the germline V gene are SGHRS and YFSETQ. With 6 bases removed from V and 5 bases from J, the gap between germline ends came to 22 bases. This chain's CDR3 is CASTNSGPEMKDTQYF. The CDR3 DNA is TGCGCCAGCACCAATTCCGGGCCAGAGATGAAAGATACGCAGTATTTT. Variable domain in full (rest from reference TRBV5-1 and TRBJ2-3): KAGVTQTPRYLIKTRGQQVTLSCSPISGHRSVSWYQQTPGQGLQFLFEYFSETQRNKGNFPGRFSGRQFSNSRSEMNVSTLELGDSALYLCASTNSGPEMKDTQYFGPGTRLTVL.

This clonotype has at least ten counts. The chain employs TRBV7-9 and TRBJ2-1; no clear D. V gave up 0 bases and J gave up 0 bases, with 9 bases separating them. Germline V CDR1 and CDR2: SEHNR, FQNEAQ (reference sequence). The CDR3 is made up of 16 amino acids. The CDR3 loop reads CASSLALRTSYNEQFF. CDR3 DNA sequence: TGTGCCAGCAGCTTAGCGCTGAGGACCTCCTACAATGAGCAGTTCTTC. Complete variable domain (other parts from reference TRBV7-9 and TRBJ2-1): DTGVSQNPRHKITKRGQNVTFRCDPISEHNRLYWYRQTLGQGPEFLTYFQNEAQLEKSRLLSDRFSAERPKGSFSTLEIQRTEQGDSAMYLCASSLALRTSYNEQFFGPGTRLTVL.

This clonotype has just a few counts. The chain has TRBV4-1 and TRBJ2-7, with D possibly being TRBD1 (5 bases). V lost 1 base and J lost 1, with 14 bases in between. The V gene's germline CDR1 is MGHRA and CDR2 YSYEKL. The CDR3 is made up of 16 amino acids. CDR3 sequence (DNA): TGCGCCAGCAGCCAAGGCCTGGCCTACAGGTCCTACGAGCAGTACTTC. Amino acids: CASSQGLAYRSYEQYF.

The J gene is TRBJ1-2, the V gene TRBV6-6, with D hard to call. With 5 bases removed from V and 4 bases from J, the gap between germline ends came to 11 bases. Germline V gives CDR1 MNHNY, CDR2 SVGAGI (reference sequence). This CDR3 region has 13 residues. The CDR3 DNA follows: TGTGCCAGCAGTAGCTACCAATCCTATGGCTACACCTTC. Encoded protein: CASSSYQSYGYTF.